The present entry profiles one T cell receptor beta chain with its context. This entry is derived from a study of blood T cell repertoires in COVID-19. Per germline, CDR1 LGHDT and CDR2 YNNKEL (reference sequence). This CDR3 contains 14 residues. V lost 4 bases to trimming and J lost 3 bases; unmatched junction nucleotides: 3. Assay used: immunoSEQ multiplex PCR; TCRdb lists only in-frame clones, some missing. The sample yields about 64,000 clones, 88% seen once. The specimen sequenced was peripheral blood. This sequence joins TRBV3-1 (or the pseudogene TRBV3-2) and TRBJ2-7; TRBD2 matches at 10 bases. The clonotype originates from a woman aged 55-69 years with COVID-19, enrolled during active disease. The DNA for the CDR3 is TGTGCCAGCAGCCCCGGACTAGCGGTCTACGAGCAGTACTTC. Its protein is CASSPGLAVYEQYF.